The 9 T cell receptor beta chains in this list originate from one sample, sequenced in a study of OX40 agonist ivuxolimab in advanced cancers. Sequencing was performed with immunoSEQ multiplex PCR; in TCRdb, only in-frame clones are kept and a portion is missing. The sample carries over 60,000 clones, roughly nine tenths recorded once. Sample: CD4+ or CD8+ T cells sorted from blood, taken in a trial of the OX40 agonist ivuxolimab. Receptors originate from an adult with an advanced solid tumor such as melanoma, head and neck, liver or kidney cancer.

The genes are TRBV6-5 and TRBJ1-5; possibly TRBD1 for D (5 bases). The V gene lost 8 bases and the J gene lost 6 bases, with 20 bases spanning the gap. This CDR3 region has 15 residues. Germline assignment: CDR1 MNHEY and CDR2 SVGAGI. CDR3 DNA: TGTGCCAGCGGGGGGGGTGGCGGCAATGGTCAGCCCCAGCATTTT. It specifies CASGGGGGNGQPQHF.

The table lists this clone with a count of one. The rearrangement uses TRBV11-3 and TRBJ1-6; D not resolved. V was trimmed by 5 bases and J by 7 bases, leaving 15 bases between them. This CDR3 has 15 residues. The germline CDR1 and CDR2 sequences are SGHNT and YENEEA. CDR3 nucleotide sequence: TGTGCCAGCAGCATGAGTTATCAGGAAAATTCACCCCTCCACTTT. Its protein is CASSMSYQENSPLHF.

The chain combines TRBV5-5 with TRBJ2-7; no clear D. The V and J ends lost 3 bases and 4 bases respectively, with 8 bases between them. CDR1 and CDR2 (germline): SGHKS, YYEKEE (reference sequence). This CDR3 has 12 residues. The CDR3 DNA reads TGTGCCAGCAGCTCGTCATTTTACGAGCAGTACTTC. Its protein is CASSSSFYEQYF.

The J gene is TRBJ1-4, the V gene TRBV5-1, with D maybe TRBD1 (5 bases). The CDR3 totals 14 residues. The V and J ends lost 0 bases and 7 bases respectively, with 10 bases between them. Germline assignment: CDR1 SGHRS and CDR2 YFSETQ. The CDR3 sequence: CASSLEGPGEKLFF. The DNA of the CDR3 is TGCGCCAGCAGCTTGGAGGGGCCTGGTGAAAAACTGTTTTTT.

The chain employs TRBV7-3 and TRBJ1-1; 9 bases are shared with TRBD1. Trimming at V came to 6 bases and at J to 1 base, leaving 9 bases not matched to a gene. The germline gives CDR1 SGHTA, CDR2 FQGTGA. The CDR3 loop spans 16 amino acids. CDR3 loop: CASSFAPGQGNTEAFF. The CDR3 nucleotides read TGTGCCAGCAGTTTTGCCCCGGGACAGGGGAACACTGAAGCTTTCTTT.

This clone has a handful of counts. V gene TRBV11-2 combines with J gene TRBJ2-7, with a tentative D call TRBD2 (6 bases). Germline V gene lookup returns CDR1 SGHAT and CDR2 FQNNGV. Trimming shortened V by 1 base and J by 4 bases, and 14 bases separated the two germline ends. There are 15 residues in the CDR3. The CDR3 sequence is CASSLGTGSFYEQYF. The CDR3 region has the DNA TGTGCCAGCAGCTTAGGAACCGGGAGTTTTTACGAGCAGTACTTC.

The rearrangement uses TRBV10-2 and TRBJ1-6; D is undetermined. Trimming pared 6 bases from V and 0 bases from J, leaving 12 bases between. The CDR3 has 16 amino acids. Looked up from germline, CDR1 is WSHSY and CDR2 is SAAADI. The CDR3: CASRKTGSSYNSPLHF. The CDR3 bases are TGCGCCAGCAGAAAAACCGGGAGCTCCTATAATTCACCCCTCCACTTT.

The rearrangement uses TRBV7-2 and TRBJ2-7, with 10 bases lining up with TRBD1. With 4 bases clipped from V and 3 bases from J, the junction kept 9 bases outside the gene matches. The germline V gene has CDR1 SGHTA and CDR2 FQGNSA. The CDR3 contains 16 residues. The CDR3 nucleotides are TGTGCCAGCAGCTCCGGGACAGGGGCGGGGGACTACGAGCAGTACTTC. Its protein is CASSSGTGAGDYEQYF.

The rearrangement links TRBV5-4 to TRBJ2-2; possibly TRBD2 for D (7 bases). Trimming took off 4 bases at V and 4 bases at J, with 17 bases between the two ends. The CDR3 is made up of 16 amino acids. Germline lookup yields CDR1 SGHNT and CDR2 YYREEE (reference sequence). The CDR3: CASSINAGAVTGELFF. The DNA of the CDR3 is TGTGCCAGCAGCATAAATGCGGGGGCTGTCACCGGGGAGCTGTTTTTT.